This T cell receptor beta chain was obtained from a study of blood T cell repertoires in COVID-19. About the study: Italy, Spain and the United States were the sources of the convalescent and acute COVID-19 samples. Nucleic acid was either cDNA or gDNA, and it came from T cells, B-cell-depleted T cells, or PBMCs.

As for this clone: The identical CDR3 is also encoded by other nucleotide sequences in the sample.

Original data processing: Estimated nucleated cell counts came from reference gene primer amplification. The protocol was immunoSEQ multiplex PCR, while the TCRdb copy is restricted to in-frame clones and leaves out a portion. V and J calls plus clone size are reproduced from that table; the DNA served to infer D and trimming. Of roughly 150,000 clones in the sample, around 87% were seen once. Sequencing used peripheral blood. The sequence was obtained from a woman aged 55-70 years with active COVID-19.

CDR3 sequence (DNA): TGTGCCAGCAGCTTCCAGGCGAACACTGAAGCTTTCTTT. This encodes CASSFQANTEAFF. The chain recombines TRBV7-2 with TRBJ1-1; D is ambiguous. V gave up 3 bases and J gave up 1 base, with 6 bases separating them. Per germline, CDR1 SGHTA and CDR2 FQGNSA. The CDR3 consists of 13 residues.